This T cell receptor beta chain was recovered during a study of regulatory T cells in long-lasting Graves disease. The CDR3 sequence is 16 residues long. CDR1 and CDR2 (germline): DFQATT, SNEGSKA (reference sequence). Trimming left V 2 bases short and J 1 base short, with 17 bases between. Time point: newly diagnosed GD, antithyroid drugs for less than 3 months. RNA isolated from PBMCs was used to make the TCR library. From each patient, around 8.9 milliliters of peripheral blood was drawn and collected into an EDTA anticoagulant tube. Study conclusions and caveats: Persistent disease samples used TRBV28, TRBJ1-2 and TRBJ2-5 preferentially.

A word on this clonotype: Its specificity is unknown.

With iRepertoire HTBI primers and Arm-PCR of CDR3 regions, TCR beta libraries were built. A single record per CDR3 protein comes from TCRdb applying MiXCR to the multiplex PCR reads. The sample has over 350,000 distinct CDR3 sequences; 14% are singletons. These data also featured in a second study, about T cells in Graves' hyperthyroidism and ophthalmopathy. That investigation notes: The hyperthyroidism patients had all been newly diagnosed, and their disease duration was under 2 months. Their ages ranged from 18 to 65 years. Blood also held most thyroid clonotypes expanded beyond 0.001.

The specimen comprised peripheral blood mononuclear cells (PBMCs), sampled at new diagnosis, from a patient treated with antithyroid drugs. The sequence came from a woman aged 50 to 60 with Graves disease. The V and J genes are TRBV20-1 and TRBJ1-1; D uncertain. CDR3 nucleotides: TGCAGTGCTAGATCACCGGGCCGAAGAGCGAACACTGAAGCTTTCTTT. This gives the protein CSARSPGRRANTEAFF.